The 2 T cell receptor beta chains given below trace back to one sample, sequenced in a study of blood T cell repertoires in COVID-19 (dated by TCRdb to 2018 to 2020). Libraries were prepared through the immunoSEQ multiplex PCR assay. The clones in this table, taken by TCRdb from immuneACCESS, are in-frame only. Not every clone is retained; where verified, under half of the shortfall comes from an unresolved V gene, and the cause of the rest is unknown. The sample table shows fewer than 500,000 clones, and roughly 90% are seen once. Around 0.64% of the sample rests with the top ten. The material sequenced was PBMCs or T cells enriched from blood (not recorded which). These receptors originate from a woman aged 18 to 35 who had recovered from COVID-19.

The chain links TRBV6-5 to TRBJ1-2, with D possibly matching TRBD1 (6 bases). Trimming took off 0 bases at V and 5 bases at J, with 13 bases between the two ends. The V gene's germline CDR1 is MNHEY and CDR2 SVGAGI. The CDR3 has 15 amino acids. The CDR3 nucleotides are TGTGCCAGCAGTTACTCTCGGACAGCCTCATATGGCTACACCTTC. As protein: CASSYSRTASYGYTF.

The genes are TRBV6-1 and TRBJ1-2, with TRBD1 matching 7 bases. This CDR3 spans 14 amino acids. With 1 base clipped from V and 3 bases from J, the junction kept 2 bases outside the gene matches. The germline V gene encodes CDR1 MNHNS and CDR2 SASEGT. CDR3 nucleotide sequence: TGTGCCAGCAGTGAAGGGGACAGCTACTATGGCTACACCTTC. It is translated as CASSEGDSYYGYTF.